Below are 16 T cell receptor beta chains sequenced from a single sample in a study of blood T cell repertoires in COVID-19. Some clones are missing from TCRdb's copy, which holds only in-frame ones; the method was immunoSEQ multiplex PCR. The table lists roughly 140,000 clones, under 90% of them singletons, with around two fifths in the top ten. Sequencing was carried out using peripheral blood. The receptors come from a human donor in a cohort sampled during active COVID-19.

The V call is TRBV7-2, the J call TRBJ2-5; 10 bases agree with TRBD2. Germline assignment: CDR1 SGHTA and CDR2 FQGNSA. There are 16 residues in the CDR3. V gave up 4 bases and J gave up 4 bases; unmatched junction bases: 9. CDR3 sequence: CASSSRSGGARETQYF. CDR3 DNA: TGTGCCAGCAGCTCGAGGAGCGGGGGGGCCAGAGAGACCCAGTACTTC.

The rearrangement links TRBV27 to TRBJ2-5, with TRBD1 identical over 10 bases. Per germline, CDR1 MNHEY and CDR2 SMNVEV (reference sequence). The CDR3 has 16 amino acids. V trimming: 5 bases; J trimming: 4 bases; junction bases outside the gene matches: 10. The CDR3, as DNA: TGTGCCAGCAGTAAAAGGGACAGGGGAACGGGAGAGACCCAGTACTTC. Translated, it gives CASSKRDRGTGETQYF.

V is TRBV28 and J is TRBJ2-1, with 7 positions matching TRBD2. The V gene end was trimmed by 6 bases and the J gene end by 8 bases; junction bases not matched to a gene: 7. CDR3 length: 13 residues. Looked up from germline, CDR1 is MDHEN and CDR2 is SYDVKM. The chain's CDR3 is CASRRSGVYEQFF. The CDR3 DNA sequence: TGTGCCAGCAGAAGAAGCGGGGTGTATGAGCAGTTCTTC.

The CDR3 protein is CASRYRGISGNTIYF. The CDR3 DNA sequence: TGTGCCAGCAGATACAGGGGGATCTCTGGAAACACCATATATTTT. The chain recombines TRBV5-6 with TRBJ1-3; 8 bases match TRBD1. CDR1 SGHDT and CDR2 YYEEEE come from the germline V gene. V was pared by 5 bases and J by 0 bases, with 4 bases of the junction left unmatched. The CDR3 totals 15 residues. Together with reference TRBV5-6 and TRBJ1-3, the CDR3 gives the full variable domain: DAGVTQSPTHLIKTRGQQVTLRCSPKSGHDTVSWYQQALGQGPQFIFQYYEEEERQRGNFPDRFSGHQFPNYSSELNVNALLLGDSALYLCASRYRGISGNTIYFGEGSWLTVV.

This clone was seen once. The J gene is TRBJ1-1, the V gene TRBV18, with 12 bases aligning to TRBD1. This CDR3 contains 14 residues. V lost 6 bases to trimming and J lost 6 bases; unmatched junction nucleotides: 5. The V gene's germline CDR1 is KGHSH and CDR2 LQKENI. DNA of the CDR3: TGTGCCAGCTCCCGGGGACAGGGGGCGGCTGAAGCTTTCTTT. It is translated as CASSRGQGAAEAFF.

This clone occurred once. The chain couples TRBV20-1 to TRBJ2-7; TRBD1 matches 10 bases. Losses at the gene ends were 3 bases for V and 4 bases for J; bases not matched to a gene: 6. The germline V gene has CDR1 DFQATT and CDR2 SNEGSKA (reference sequence). This CDR3 spans 14 amino acids. CDR3 coding DNA: TGCAGTGCTAGTTCCGGGGACAGGGGTTACGAGCAGTACTTC. This encodes CSASSGDRGYEQYF.

This clone appeared a single time. The gene calls are TRBV18 and TRBJ1-4, with D unresolved. CDR3 length: 17 residues. Trimming pared 0 bases from V and 0 bases from J, leaving 11 bases between. The V gene's germline CDR1 is KGHSH and CDR2 LQKENI. The CDR3 DNA sequence: TGTGCCAGCTCACCACCGGGGAGGCCTGCAACTAATGAAAAACTGTTTTTT. It specifies CASSPPGRPATNEKLFF.

The V call is TRBV5-6, the J call TRBJ2-5; a possible D gene is TRBD2 (5 bases). This CDR3 has 13 residues. CDR1 and CDR2 from the germline V gene are SGHDT and YYEEEE. V was cut by 3 bases and J by 2 bases, with 8 bases left in between. CDR3 in amino acids: CASSWRVQETQYF. The CDR3, as DNA: TGTGCCAGCAGCTGGCGGGTACAAGAGACCCAGTACTTC.

The rearrangement uses TRBV3-1 (or the pseudogene TRBV3-2) and TRBJ2-7; 12 bases line up with TRBD2. The CDR3 is 17 residues long. V dropped 4 bases and J dropped 2; count of bases not matched to a gene: 9. CDR1 and CDR2 from the germline V gene are LGHDT and YNNKEL (reference sequence). CDR3 sequence: CASSLRTSGVLPYEQYF. CDR3 in DNA: TGTGCCAGCAGCCTCCGGACTAGCGGGGTTCTTCCCTACGAGCAGTACTTC.

The chain employs TRBV3-1 (or the pseudogene TRBV3-2) and TRBJ1-6; D is uncertain. CDR1 and CDR2 (germline): LGHDT, YNNKEL (reference sequence). V was clipped by 3 bases and J by 9 bases, with 6 bases between them. The CDR3 has 12 amino acids. As DNA, the CDR3 is TGTGCCAGCAGCCAGGCCAGTTCACCCCTCCACTTT. Protein: CASSQASSPLHF.

The rearrangement uses TRBV6-5 and TRBJ2-7; TRBD1 agrees at 8 bases. Germline CDR1 and CDR2: MNHEY and SVGAGI. After removal of 6 bases from V and 2 bases from J, the junction contained 6 bases not matched to a gene. The CDR3 extends over 14 amino acids. This CDR3 reads CASSNPGQAYEQYF. In nucleotides, the CDR3 is TGTGCCAGCAGCAACCCGGGACAGGCCTACGAGCAGTACTTC.

This clone was seen only once. This chain uses TRBV6-1 with TRBJ2-7; TRBD1 matches 8 bases. Germline V gene lookup returns CDR1 MNHNS and CDR2 SASEGT. The CDR3 has 16 amino acids. J lost 1 base, V lost 4 bases, and 9 bases had no gene match. The CDR3 loop reads CASSASDRAYSYEQYF. CDR3 coding DNA: TGTGCCAGCAGTGCCTCGGACAGGGCTTATTCCTACGAGCAGTACTTC.

The chain recombines TRBV11-2 with TRBJ1-6; D may be TRBD1 (5 bases). The CDR3 has 14 amino acids. Germline values: CDR1 SGHAT, CDR2 FQNNGV. V was cut by 8 bases and J by 7 bases, with 15 bases left in between. The CDR3 loop reads CASSLAGRNSPLHF. CDR3 in DNA: TGTGCCAGCTCCCTGGCAGGGAGGAATTCACCCCTCCACTTT.

V gene TRBV19 combines with J gene TRBJ1-1; 7 bases fit TRBD1. This CDR3 contains 14 residues. V gave up 6 bases and J gave up 0 bases; unmatched junction bases: 4. The V gene's germline CDR1 is LNHDA and CDR2 SQIVND (reference sequence). CDR3 region: CASRTGQVNTEAFF. The DNA for the CDR3 is TGTGCCAGTAGGACCGGACAGGTGAACACTGAAGCTTTCTTT.

This chain joins TRBV7-8 and TRBJ2-7; D possibly corresponds to TRBD1 (6 bases). This CDR3 region has 15 residues. V lost 1 base and J 0 bases, leaving 10 bases between the germline ends. Per the germline V gene, CDR1 is SGHVS and CDR2 is FQNEAQ. The CDR3 DNA is TGTGCCAGCAGCTTAGGACAGGCGAGCTCCTACGAGCAGTACTTC. Protein sequence: CASSLGQASSYEQYF.

This chain connects TRBV18 to TRBJ1-1, with D perhaps TRBD1 (5 bases). V was shortened by 2 bases and J by 11 bases, with 12 bases between the two germline ends. This CDR3 contains 12 residues. Germline CDR1 is KGHSH and CDR2 is LQKENI. Here the CDR3 reads CASSPREGAAFF. The CDR3 DNA follows: TGTGCCAGCTCACCAAGGGAAGGGGCGGCTTTCTTT.